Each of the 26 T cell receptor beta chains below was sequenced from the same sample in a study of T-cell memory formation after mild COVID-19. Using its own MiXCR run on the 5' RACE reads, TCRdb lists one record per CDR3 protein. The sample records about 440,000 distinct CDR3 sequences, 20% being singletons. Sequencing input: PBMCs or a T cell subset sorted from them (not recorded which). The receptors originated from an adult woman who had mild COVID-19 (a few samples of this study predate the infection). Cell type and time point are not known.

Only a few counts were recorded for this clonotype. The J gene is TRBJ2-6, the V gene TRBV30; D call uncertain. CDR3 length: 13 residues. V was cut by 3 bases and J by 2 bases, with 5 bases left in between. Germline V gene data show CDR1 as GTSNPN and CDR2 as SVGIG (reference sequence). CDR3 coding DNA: TGTGCCTGGAGGGCGGCTGGGGCCAACGTCCTGACTTTC. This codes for CAWRAAGANVLTF.

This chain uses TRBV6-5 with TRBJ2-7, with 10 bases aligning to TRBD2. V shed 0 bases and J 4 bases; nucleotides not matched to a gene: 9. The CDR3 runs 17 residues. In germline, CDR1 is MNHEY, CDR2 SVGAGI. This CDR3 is CASSYSWASGSVYEQYF. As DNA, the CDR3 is TGTGCCAGCAGTTACTCTTGGGCTAGCGGGAGCGTTTACGAGCAGTACTTC.

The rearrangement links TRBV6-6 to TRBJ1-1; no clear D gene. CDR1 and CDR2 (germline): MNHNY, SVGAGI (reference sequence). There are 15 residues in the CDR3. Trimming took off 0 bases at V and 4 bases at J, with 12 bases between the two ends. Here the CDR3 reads CASSYSLLGSTEAFF. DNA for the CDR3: TGTGCCAGCAGTTACTCGTTGTTGGGTAGCACTGAAGCTTTCTTT.

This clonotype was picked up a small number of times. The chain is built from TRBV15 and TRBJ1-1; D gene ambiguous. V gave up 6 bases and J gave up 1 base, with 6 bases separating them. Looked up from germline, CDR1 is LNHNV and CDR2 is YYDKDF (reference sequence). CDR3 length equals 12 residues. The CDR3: CATRAGNTEAFF. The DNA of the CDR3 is TGTGCCACCAGAGCGGGGAACACTGAAGCTTTCTTT.

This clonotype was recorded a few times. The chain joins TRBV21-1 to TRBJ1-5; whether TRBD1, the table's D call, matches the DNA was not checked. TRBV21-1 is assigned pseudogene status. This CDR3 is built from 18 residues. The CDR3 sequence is CASSKTRCGRGPEQPQHF. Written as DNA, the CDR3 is TGTGCCAGCAGCAAAACACGATGTGGCAGGGGGCCAGAGCAGCCCCAGCATTTT.

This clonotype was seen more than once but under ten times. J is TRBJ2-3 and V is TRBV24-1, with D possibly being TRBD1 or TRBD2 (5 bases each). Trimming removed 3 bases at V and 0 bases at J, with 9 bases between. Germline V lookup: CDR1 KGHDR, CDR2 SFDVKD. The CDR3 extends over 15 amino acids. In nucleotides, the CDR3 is TGTGCCACCAGTGATACGGGACGGAGCACAGATACGCAGTATTTT. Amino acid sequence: CATSDTGRSTDTQYF.

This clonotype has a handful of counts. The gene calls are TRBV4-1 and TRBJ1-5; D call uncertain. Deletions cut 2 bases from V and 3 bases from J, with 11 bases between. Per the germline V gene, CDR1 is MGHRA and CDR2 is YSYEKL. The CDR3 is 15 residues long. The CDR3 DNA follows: TGCGCCAGCAGCCAACAACGGGCCGCCAATCAGCCCCAGCATTTT. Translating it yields CASSQQRAANQPQHF.

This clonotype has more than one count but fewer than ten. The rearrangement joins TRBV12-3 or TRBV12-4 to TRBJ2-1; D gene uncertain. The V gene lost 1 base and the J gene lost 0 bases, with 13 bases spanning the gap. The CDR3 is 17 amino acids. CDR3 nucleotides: TGTGCCAGCAGTTTAGTACTCCCCTGGAGCTCCTACAATGAGCAGTTCTTC. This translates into CASSLVLPWSSYNEQFF.

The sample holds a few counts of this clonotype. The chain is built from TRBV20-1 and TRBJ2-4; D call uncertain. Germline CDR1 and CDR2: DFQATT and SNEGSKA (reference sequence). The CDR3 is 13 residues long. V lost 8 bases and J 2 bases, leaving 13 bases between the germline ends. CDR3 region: CSPYVISKNIQYF. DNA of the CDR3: TGCAGTCCCTATGTGATTTCCAAAAACATTCAGTACTTC.

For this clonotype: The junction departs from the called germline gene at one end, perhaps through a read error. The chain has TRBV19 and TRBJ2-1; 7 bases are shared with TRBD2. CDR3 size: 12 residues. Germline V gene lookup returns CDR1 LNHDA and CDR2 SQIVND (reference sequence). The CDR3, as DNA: TGCGCCAGTAGTATGGGGGGGATTGAGCAGTTCTTC. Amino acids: CASSMGGIEQFF.

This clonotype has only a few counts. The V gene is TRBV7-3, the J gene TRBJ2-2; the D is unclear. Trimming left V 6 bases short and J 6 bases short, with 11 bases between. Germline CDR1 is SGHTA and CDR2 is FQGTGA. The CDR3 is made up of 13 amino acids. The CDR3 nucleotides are TGTGCCAGCAGTCAACGGGCTTCCGGGGAGCTGTTTTTT. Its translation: CASSQRASGELFF.

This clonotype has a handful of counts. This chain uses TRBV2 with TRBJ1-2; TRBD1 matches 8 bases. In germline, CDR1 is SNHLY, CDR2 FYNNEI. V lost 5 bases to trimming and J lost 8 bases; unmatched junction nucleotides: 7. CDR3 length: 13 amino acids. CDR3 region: CASSSDRGVGYTF. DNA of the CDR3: TGTGCCAGCAGTTCAGACAGGGGTGTAGGCTACACCTTC.

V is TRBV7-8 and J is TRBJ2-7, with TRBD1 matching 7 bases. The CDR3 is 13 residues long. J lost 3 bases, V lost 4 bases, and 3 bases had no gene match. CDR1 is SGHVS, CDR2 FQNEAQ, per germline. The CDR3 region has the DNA TGTGCCAGCAGCTGGGGACAGTTCTACGAGCAGTACTTC. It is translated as CASSWGQFYEQYF.

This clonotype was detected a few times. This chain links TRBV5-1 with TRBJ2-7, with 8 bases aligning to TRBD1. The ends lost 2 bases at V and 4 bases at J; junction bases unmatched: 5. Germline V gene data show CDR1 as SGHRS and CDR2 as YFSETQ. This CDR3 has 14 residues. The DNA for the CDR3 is TGCGCCAGCAGCTTATCAGGGGGCTTGTACGAGCAGTACTTC. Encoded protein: CASSLSGGLYEQYF.

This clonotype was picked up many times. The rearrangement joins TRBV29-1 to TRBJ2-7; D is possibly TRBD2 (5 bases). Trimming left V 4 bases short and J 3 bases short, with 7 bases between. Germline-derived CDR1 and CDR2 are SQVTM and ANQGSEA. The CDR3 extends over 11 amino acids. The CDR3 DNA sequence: TGCAGCGTTGCCGGGAACTACGAGCAGTACTTC. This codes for CSVAGNYEQYF.

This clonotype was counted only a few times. The CDR3 here is CASSFVEDSPLHF. The CDR3 DNA reads TGTGCCAGCAGTTTTGTCGAGGATTCACCCCTCCACTTT. The V call is TRBV12-3 or TRBV12-4, the J call TRBJ1-6; the D is unclear. Trimming pared 3 bases from V and 8 bases from J, leaving 8 bases between. This CDR3 has 13 amino acids.

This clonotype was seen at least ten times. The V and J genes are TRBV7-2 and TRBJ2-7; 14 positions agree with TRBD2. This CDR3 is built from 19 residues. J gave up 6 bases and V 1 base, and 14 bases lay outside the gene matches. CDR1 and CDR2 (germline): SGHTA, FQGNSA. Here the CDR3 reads CASSLGRGLAGAPLGEQYF. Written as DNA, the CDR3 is TGTGCCAGCAGCTTAGGGCGGGGACTAGCGGGAGCCCCCCTAGGCGAGCAGTACTTC. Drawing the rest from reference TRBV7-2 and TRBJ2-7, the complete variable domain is GAGVSQSPSNKVTEKGKDVELRCDPISGHTALYWYRQSLGQGLEFLIYFQGNSAPDKSGLPSDRFSAERTGGSVSTLTIQRTQQEDSAVYLCASSLGRGLAGAPLGEQYFGPGTRLTVT.

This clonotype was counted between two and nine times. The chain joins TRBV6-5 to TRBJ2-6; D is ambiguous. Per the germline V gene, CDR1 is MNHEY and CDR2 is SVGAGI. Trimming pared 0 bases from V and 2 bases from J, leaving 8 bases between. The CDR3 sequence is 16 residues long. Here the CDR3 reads CASSYSGATGANVLTF. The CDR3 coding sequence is TGTGCCAGCAGTTACTCGGGCGCGACTGGGGCCAACGTCCTGACTTTC.

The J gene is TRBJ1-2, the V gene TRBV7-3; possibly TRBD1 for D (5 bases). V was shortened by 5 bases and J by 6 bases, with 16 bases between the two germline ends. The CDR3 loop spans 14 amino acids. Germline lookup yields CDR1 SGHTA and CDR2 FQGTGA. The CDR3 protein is CASSLTRDDDGYTF. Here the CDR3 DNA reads TGTGCCAGCAGCCTGACCAGGGACGATGATGGCTACACCTTC.

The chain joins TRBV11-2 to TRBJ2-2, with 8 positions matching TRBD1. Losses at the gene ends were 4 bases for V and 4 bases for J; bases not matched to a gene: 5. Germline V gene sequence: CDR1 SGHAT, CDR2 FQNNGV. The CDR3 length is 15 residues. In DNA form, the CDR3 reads TGTGCCAGCAGCTCGCCAGGGGGCCTCACCGGGGAGCTGTTTTTT. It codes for CASSSPGGLTGELFF.

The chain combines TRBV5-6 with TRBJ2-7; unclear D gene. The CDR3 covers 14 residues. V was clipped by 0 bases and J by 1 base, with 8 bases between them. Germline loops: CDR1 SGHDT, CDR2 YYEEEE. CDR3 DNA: TGTGCCAGCAGCTTGGAGTTGGGATCCTACGAGCAGTACTTC. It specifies CASSLELGSYEQYF.

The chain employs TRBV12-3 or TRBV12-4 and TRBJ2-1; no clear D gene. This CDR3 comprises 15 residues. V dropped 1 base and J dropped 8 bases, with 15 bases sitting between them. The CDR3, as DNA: TGTGCCAGCAGTTTAGTTGGGCCTCCCGGGTATGAGCAGTTCTTC. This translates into CASSLVGPPGYEQFF.

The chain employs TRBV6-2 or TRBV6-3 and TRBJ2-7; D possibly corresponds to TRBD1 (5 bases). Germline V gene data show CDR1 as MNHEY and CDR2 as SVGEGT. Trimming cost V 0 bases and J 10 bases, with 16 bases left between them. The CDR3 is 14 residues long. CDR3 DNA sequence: TGTGCCAGCAGTTACTCTCGGACATCTGTTCACCAGTACTTC. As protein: CASSYSRTSVHQYF.

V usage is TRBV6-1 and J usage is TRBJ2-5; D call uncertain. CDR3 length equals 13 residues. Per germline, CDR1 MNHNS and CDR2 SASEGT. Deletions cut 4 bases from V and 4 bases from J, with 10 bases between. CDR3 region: CASSVSPVETQYF. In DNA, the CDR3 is TGTGCCAGCAGTGTTTCTCCAGTAGAGACCCAGTACTTC.

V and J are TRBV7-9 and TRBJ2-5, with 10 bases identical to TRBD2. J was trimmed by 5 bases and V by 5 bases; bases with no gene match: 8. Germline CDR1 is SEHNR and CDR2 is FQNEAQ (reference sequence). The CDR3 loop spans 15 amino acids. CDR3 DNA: TGTGCCAGCAGCCCGAATCCGGGACTAGCGGAGACCCAGTACTTC. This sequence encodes CASSPNPGLAETQYF. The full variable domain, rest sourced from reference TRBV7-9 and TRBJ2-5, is DTGVSQNPRHKITKRGQNVTFRCDPISEHNRLYWYRQTLGQGPEFLTYFQNEAQLEKSRLLSDRFSAERPKGSFSTLEIQRTEQGDSAMYLCASSPNPGLAETQYFGPGTRLLVL.

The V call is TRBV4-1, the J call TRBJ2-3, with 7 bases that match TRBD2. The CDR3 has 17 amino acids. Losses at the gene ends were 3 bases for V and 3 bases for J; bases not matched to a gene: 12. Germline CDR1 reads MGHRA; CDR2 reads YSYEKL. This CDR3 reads CASSHQLATLRTDTQYF. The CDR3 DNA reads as TGCGCCAGCAGCCATCAACTAGCGACCCTGAGGACAGATACGCAGTATTTT.